This TCR beta chain was captured by sequencing in a study of T cell repertoires in cytomegalovirus infection. Study background: Indications came from public TCR beta signatures; they pointed to CMV infection and to a matching HLA type.

TCRdb re-called the reads with MiXCR, one entry per CDR3 protein. The repertoire consists of over 200,000 distinct CDR3 sequences, with approximately 14% occurring once and the leading ten covering around 9.5%. Findings and limits, study-wide: Carriers of CMV and the relevant HLA type were discriminated by public TCR beta frequency.

This clonotype was counted many times. Its matching antigen is unknown. The sequenced material came from PBMCs. The source of this sequence is a human donor in good health (CMV status not recorded). Some clones in this sample may be carry-over from other donors' samples.

The CDR3 nucleotides read TGTGCCAGCAGCTTAAACCCCCCGGGGGCGGCTCAGGAGCAGTACTTC. It yields the protein CASSLNPPGAAQEQYF. The chain employs TRBV7-2 and TRBJ2-7, with D perhaps assigned TRBD1 or TRBD2 (6 bases each). CDR1 SGHTA and CDR2 FQGNSA come from the germline V gene. Trimming removed 2 bases at V and 7 bases at J, with 21 bases between. The CDR3 has 16 residues.